The next 25 T cell receptor beta chains were all read from a single sample in a study of PD-1 blockade in mismatch repair-deficient tumors (dated by TCRdb to 2016 to 2017). Library preparation used the immunoSEQ multiplex PCR assay. The source is immuneACCESS, and TCRdb retained only in-frame sequences with V and J called. Part of the clones is not carried over; for the studies checked, unresolved V genes explain less than half of this, and the remainder is unexplained. This sample gives some 100,000 clones in total; 70% to 85% of them show up just once. The ten top clones hold roughly 6.3% of the sample. Source: peripheral blood, taken around 8 months after starting pembrolizumab. The receptors originated from an adult with mismatch repair-deficient cancer.

The chain recombines TRBV5-4 with TRBJ1-4; D might be TRBD1 (6 bases). This CDR3 is built from 18 residues. Trimming took 4 bases from V and 1 from J, leaving 20 bases between them. The germline CDR1 and CDR2 sequences are SGHNT and YYREEE (reference sequence). CDR3 loop: CASSPGGTQSLTNEKLFF. The CDR3 DNA follows: TGTGCCAGCAGCCCGGGTGGGACACAATCCCTAACTAATGAAAAACTGTTTTTT. Drawing the rest from reference TRBV5-4 and TRBJ1-4, the complete variable domain is ETGVTQSPTHLIKTRGQQVTLRCSSQSGHNTVSWYQQALGQGPQFIFQYYREEENGRGNFPPRFSGLQFPNYSSELNVNALELDDSALYLCASSPGGTQSLTNEKLFFGSGTQLSVL.

The V call is TRBV9, the J call TRBJ1-4; D perhaps matches TRBD1 (6 bases). This CDR3 spans 15 amino acids. V lost 3 bases and J 7 bases, leaving 16 bases between the germline ends. CDR1 SGDLS and CDR2 YYNGEE come from the germline V gene. Here the CDR3 DNA reads TGTGCCAGCAGCGCCGGACAGATCGTTAGTGAAAAACTGTTTTTT. Protein product: CASSAGQIVSEKLFF.

This clone came up once. This sequence joins TRBV14 and TRBJ2-1; 10 bases map to TRBD2. V dropped 0 bases and J dropped 5; count of bases not matched to a gene: 10. Germline V CDR1 and CDR2: SGHDN, FVKESK. This CDR3 has 18 amino acids. CDR3 in amino acids: CASSQDSPAGGLHNEQFF. CDR3 nucleotides: TGTGCCAGCAGCCAAGATTCCCCAGCGGGAGGGTTGCACAATGAGCAGTTCTTC.

This clone was seen a few times. The chain joins TRBV2 to TRBJ2-7; D is unresolved. Trimming took 3 bases from V and 1 from J, leaving 4 bases between them. CDR1 is SNHLY, CDR2 FYNNEI, per germline. The CDR3 consists of 12 residues. CDR3 sequence (DNA): TGTGCCAGCAGTGAGACTTCCTACGAGCAGTACTTC. Protein: CASSETSYEQYF.

V is TRBV19 and J is TRBJ2-5, with TRBD1 identical over 8 bases. There are 13 residues in the CDR3. V lost 4 bases to trimming and J lost 4 bases; unmatched junction nucleotides: 2. The germline V gene has CDR1 LNHDA and CDR2 SQIVND (reference sequence). The CDR3 nucleotides are TGTGCCAGTAGTAACACAGGGGGAGAGACCCAGTACTTC. Its protein product is CASSNTGGETQYF.

V and J are TRBV5-8 and TRBJ2-5; D is possibly TRBD1 or TRBD2 (5 bases each). The ends were cut back, 4 bases at V and 6 bases at J, with 19 bases in the middle. Germline values: CDR1 SGHTS, CDR2 YDEGEE. This CDR3 is built from 15 residues. Here the CDR3 DNA reads TGTGCCAGCAGCCCCCGGGGAGCAGGGATGAAGACCCAGTACTTC. It encodes CASSPRGAGMKTQYF.

The V call is TRBV2, the J call TRBJ1-2; 7 bases agree with TRBD1. Trimming at V came to 6 bases and at J to 6 bases, leaving 4 bases not matched to a gene. This CDR3 spans 12 amino acids. The germline V gene has CDR1 SNHLY and CDR2 FYNNEI. This chain's CDR3 is CASRQGGDGYTF. The CDR3 DNA follows: TGTGCCAGCAGGCAGGGGGGGGATGGCTACACCTTC.

The chain employs TRBV7-3 and TRBJ2-3; weak D call: TRBD2 (5 bases). V dropped 4 bases and J dropped 0 bases, with 11 bases sitting between them. This CDR3 comprises 15 residues. CDR1 is SGHTA and CDR2 is FQGTGA in the germline V gene. DNA of the CDR3: TGTGCCAGCAGCTCCCGGACGGGAAGCACAGATACGCAGTATTTT. Its protein product is CASSSRTGSTDTQYF.

This chain connects TRBV7-9 to TRBJ1-1, with unresolved D. Trimming cost V 8 bases and J 0 bases, with 13 bases left between them. This CDR3 has 14 residues. The germline V gene encodes CDR1 SEHNR and CDR2 FQNEAQ (reference sequence). The CDR3 region has the DNA TGTGCCAGCCGGCCACTGAGTTTGAACACTGAAGCTTTCTTT. It translates to CASRPLSLNTEAFF.

This clone was counted only a few times. This chain connects TRBV19 to TRBJ2-1; D is possibly TRBD1 (6 bases). Germline V gene sequence: CDR1 LNHDA, CDR2 SQIVND (reference sequence). This CDR3 contains 15 residues. V lost 5 bases, J lost 0 bases, and 11 bases lay in between. CDR3 DNA: TGTGCCAGTAGTGACCAGGGGCTCTCCTACAATGAGCAGTTCTTC. Protein product: CASSDQGLSYNEQFF.

This clone was seen a handful of times. V gene TRBV7-3 combines with J gene TRBJ2-1; D perhaps matches TRBD2 (6 bases). From germline, CDR1 is SGHTA and CDR2 FQGTGA. The CDR3 loop spans 15 amino acids. The germline V and J ends were trimmed by 2 bases and 9 bases, with 17 bases remaining between them. The CDR3 loop is CASSLYPQEGSEQFF. CDR3 coding DNA: TGTGCCAGCAGCTTATACCCCCAGGAGGGAAGTGAGCAGTTCTTC.

In its sample, this clone was seen a few times. The CDR3 nucleotides are TGTGCCAGCAGCAGGACCCCGGGGGAAAACATTCAGTACTTC. Protein: CASSRTPGENIQYF. The genes are TRBV11-2 and TRBJ2-4, with a weak D call TRBD2 (6 bases). This CDR3 is built from 14 residues. Germline-derived CDR1 and CDR2 are SGHAT and FQNNGV. Trimming took 5 bases from V and 5 from J, leaving 13 bases between them.

The chain has TRBV9 and TRBJ2-1, with TRBD2 matching over 8 bases. Germline V gene sequence: CDR1 SGDLS, CDR2 YYNGEE. V trimming: 4 bases; J trimming: 6 bases; junction bases outside the gene matches: 12. The CDR3 has 16 residues. Here the CDR3 DNA reads TGTGCCAGCAGCCCCGGCGGGACTAGGGCCTCCAATGAGCAGTTCTTC. This codes for CASSPGGTRASNEQFF.

The chain links TRBV5-1 to TRBJ2-7, with TRBD1 matching 11 bases. The V segment lost 0 bases and the J segment 4 bases; nucleotides outside the gene matches: 9. Germline CDR1 SGHRS, CDR2 YFSETQ. This CDR3 is 17 amino acids long. The CDR3 coding sequence is TGCGCCAGCAGCTTGGGGACAGGGGGCGATTTTCCTTACGAGCAGTACTTC. It codes for CASSLGTGGDFPYEQYF.

The rearrangement uses TRBV11-3 and TRBJ2-1, with 8 bases matching TRBD1. V trimming: 4 bases; J trimming: 8 bases; junction bases outside the gene matches: 10. This CDR3 comprises 15 residues. From germline, CDR1 is SGHNT and CDR2 YENEEA. The CDR3, as DNA: TGTGCCAGCAGCTCCCGGACAGGGAAGGGGGATGAGCAGTTCTTC. Amino acids: CASSSRTGKGDEQFF.

The chain couples TRBV4-3 to TRBJ2-3, with a possible D match to TRBD2 (6 bases). Germline V gives CDR1 LGHNA, CDR2 YSLEER. Between the trimmed V and J ends, which lost 0 bases and 2 bases, there was a span of 9 bases. This CDR3 region has 15 residues. The CDR3, as DNA: TGCGCCAGCAGCCAAGACGGGGGACCCACAGATACGCAGTATTTT. Encoded protein: CASSQDGGPTDTQYF.

The chain carries TRBV11-3 and TRBJ2-7; 9 bases align to TRBD2. The J segment lost 4 bases and the V segment lost 0 bases, leaving 10 bases of the junction unmatched. CDR1 is SGHNT, CDR2 YENEEA, per germline. The CDR3 extends over 17 amino acids. DNA for the CDR3: TGTGCCAGCAGCTTAGAGGGTTGGGCTAGCGGGGATTACGAGCAGTACTTC. Its translation: CASSLEGWASGDYEQYF.

The rearrangement joins TRBV6-5 to TRBJ2-7; 9 bases are shared with TRBD1. Germline V CDR1 and CDR2: MNHEY, SVGAGI. The trim removed 5 bases at V and 5 bases at J, leaving 7 bases unmatched. The CDR3 runs 14 residues. CDR3 in amino acids: CASSLRTGVDEQYF. CDR3 DNA sequence: TGTGCCAGCAGTCTAAGGACAGGGGTTGACGAGCAGTACTTC.

This chain links TRBV9 with TRBJ2-7; unclear D gene. CDR3 length: 15 residues. Trimming pared 0 bases from V and 0 bases from J, leaving 10 bases between. Per germline, CDR1 SGDLS and CDR2 YYNGEE. CDR3 bases: TGTGCCAGCAGCGTAGACCCGGAAAGCTCCTACGAGCAGTACTTC. Its protein is CASSVDPESSYEQYF.

This clone was detected only once. J is TRBJ2-3 and V is TRBV30, with 10 bases fitting TRBD2. V dropped 0 bases and J dropped 6; count of bases not matched to a gene: 9. Germline CDR1 GTSNPN, CDR2 SVGIG (reference sequence). This CDR3 contains 16 residues. The CDR3: CAWSVGLLAGADTQYF. The CDR3 DNA is TGTGCCTGGAGTGTAGGATTGCTAGCGGGAGCGGATACGCAGTATTTT.

This chain connects TRBV19 to TRBJ2-3; TRBD1 agrees at 9 bases. Trimming took 5 bases from V and 0 from J; bases not matched to a gene: 6. CDR1 and CDR2 from the germline V gene are LNHDA and SQIVND (reference sequence). CDR3 size: 16 residues. DNA of the CDR3: TGTGCCAGTAGTGATCCCGGGACAGGGAGCACAGATACGCAGTATTTT. This codes for CASSDPGTGSTDTQYF.

The V call is TRBV11-2, the J call TRBJ2-7, with 10 positions matching TRBD2. The ends lost 5 bases at V and 4 bases at J; junction bases unmatched: 5. CDR3 length equals 14 residues. Germline CDR1 and CDR2: SGHAT and FQNNGV. The CDR3 is CASSSTSGDYEQYF. CDR3 coding DNA: TGTGCCAGCAGCAGTACTAGCGGGGATTACGAGCAGTACTTC.

The J gene is TRBJ2-7, the V gene TRBV6-5; 12 bases line up with TRBD1. The germline V gene has CDR1 MNHEY and CDR2 SVGAGI. The CDR3 has 12 amino acids. CDR3 nucleotide sequence: TGTACAGCGGGACAGGGGGCTTACGAGCAGTACTTC. Protein: CTAGQGAYEQYF.

This chain uses TRBV27 with TRBJ2-1; 9 positions match TRBD2. Germline V gene sequence: CDR1 MNHEY, CDR2 SMNVEV (reference sequence). J gave up 4 bases and V 4 bases, and 5 bases lay outside the gene matches. The CDR3 totals 15 residues. The CDR3 DNA reads as TGTGCCAGCAGTTATATAGCGGGAGCTTACAATGAGCAGTTCTTC. Translating it yields CASSYIAGAYNEQFF.

There are a few counts of this clone. This chain joins TRBV6-1 and TRBJ2-7; 14 bases match TRBD2. Germline CDR1 MNHNS, CDR2 SASEGT. CDR3 size: 14 residues. V was pared by 4 bases and J by 5 bases, with 1 base of the junction left unmatched. The CDR3 DNA follows: TGTGCCAGCAGTGGACTAGCGGGAGGGAACGAGCAGTACTTC. This gives the protein CASSGLAGGNEQYF.